Below are 9 T cell receptor beta chains sequenced from a single sample in a study. TCRdb re-derived calls from the RT-PCR reads in MiXCR, one entry per CDR3 protein. In the table there are roughly 4,400 distinct CDR3 sequences, 30% to 40% of which are singletons. The sample was memory CD4+ T cells from salivary gland. The source of these receptors is a female donor with primary Sjogren's syndrome.

This clonotype is labeled medium-sized. The V gene is TRBV6-2 or TRBV6-3, the J gene TRBJ1-1, with TRBD1 matching 7 bases. Losses at the gene ends were 2 bases for V and 0 bases for J; bases not matched to a gene: 6. This CDR3 has 16 amino acids. Germline assignment: CDR1 MNHEY and CDR2 SVGEGT. Written as DNA, the CDR3 is TGTGCCAGCAGTTACGGGGGACAGTTGATGAACACTGAAGCTTTCTTT. Its translation is CASSYGGQLMNTEAFF.

V gene TRBV29-1 combines with J gene TRBJ2-7, with TRBD2 as a possible D gene (7 bases). V was trimmed by 8 bases and J by 4 bases, leaving 18 bases between them. CDR3 length: 13 amino acids. From germline, CDR1 is SQVTM and CDR2 ANQGSEA. Written as DNA, the CDR3 is TGCAGCAACCCGGGGGGACATGGATACGAGCAGTACTTC. Translation gives CSNPGGHGYEQYF.

V usage is TRBV12-5 and J usage is TRBJ2-1; TRBD1 matches at 12 bases. V shed 7 bases and J 7 bases; nucleotides not matched to a gene: 8. Germline CDR1 reads LGHNT; CDR2 reads FRNRAP. CDR3 length: 15 residues. CDR3 DNA sequence: TGTGCTAGTGTGGGGGGACAGGGGGCGGGGAATGAGCAGTTCTTC. This gives the protein CASVGGQGAGNEQFF. Together with reference TRBV12-5 and TRBJ2-1, the CDR3 gives the full variable domain: DARVTQTPRHKVTEMGQEVTMRCQPILGHNTVFWYRQTMMQGLELLAYFRNRAPLDDSGMPKDRFSAEMPDATLATLKIQPSEPRDSAVYFCASVGGQGAGNEQFFGPGTRLTVL.

This sequence joins TRBV18 and TRBJ1-6, with 7 positions matching TRBD1. Germline values: CDR1 KGHSH, CDR2 LQKENI. V dropped 4 bases and J dropped 10; count of bases not matched to a gene: 4. The CDR3 covers 13 residues. The DNA for the CDR3 is TGTGCCAGCTCACTTGACAGGGCGTCACCCCTCCACTTT. Protein sequence: CASSLDRASPLHF.

This clonotype was detected only a few times. The chain carries TRBV5-1 and TRBJ1-2, with D perhaps TRBD1 (5 bases). The CDR3 is made up of 13 amino acids. Germline V lookup: CDR1 SGHRS, CDR2 YFSETQ. Trimming stripped 4 bases from V and 11 bases from J, with 18 bases between. This CDR3 is CASSPGLAGGYTF. The CDR3 DNA sequence: TGCGCCAGCAGCCCGGGACTAGCGGGGGGATACACCTTC. The full variable domain, in which reference TRBV5-1 and TRBJ1-2 provide the parts outside the CDR3, is KAGVTQTPRYLIKTRGQQVTLSCSPISGHRSVSWYQQTPGQGLQFLFEYFSETQRNKGNFPGRFSGRQFSNSRSEMNVSTLELGDSALYLCASSPGLAGGYTFGSGTRLTVV.

This clonotype is judged medium-sized. The rearrangement joins TRBV29-1 to TRBJ2-1; D unclear. V dropped 7 bases and J dropped 5 bases, with 6 bases sitting between them. Germline V lookup: CDR1 SQVTM, CDR2 ANQGSEA. This CDR3 contains 10 residues. CDR3 sequence (DNA): TGCAGCGCCCTAAACAATGAGCAGTTCTTC. Translating gives CSALNNEQFF.

This clonotype showed up just a few times. The chain employs TRBV5-4 and TRBJ1-1, with D uncertain. The CDR3 is 13 residues long. V dropped 0 bases and J dropped 1 base, with 4 bases sitting between them. The germline V gene encodes CDR1 SGHNT and CDR2 YYREEE (reference sequence). The CDR3: CASSLDRNTEAFF. CDR3 DNA: TGTGCCAGCAGCTTGGACAGGAACACTGAAGCTTTCTTT.

The table lists this clonotype with a count of one. The chain couples TRBV9 to TRBJ2-3, with TRBD2 matching over 9 bases. J gave up 8 bases and V 3 bases, and 10 bases lay outside the gene matches. The CDR3 contains 15 residues. In germline, CDR1 is SGDLS, CDR2 YYNGEE. CDR3 protein: CASSAPGLAYGTQYF. The CDR3 bases are TGTGCCAGCAGCGCTCCGGGACTAGCTTATGGTACGCAGTATTTT.

In its sample, this clonotype ranks as medium-sized. The V gene is TRBV6-5, the J gene TRBJ2-5, with D possibly TRBD2 on 6 matching bases. V lost 6 bases and J 4 bases, leaving 15 bases between the germline ends. The CDR3 contains 14 residues. In germline, CDR1 is MNHEY, CDR2 SVGAGI. The CDR3 sequence: CASRPLTRGETQYF. CDR3 coding DNA: TGTGCCAGCAGACCCCTGACTAGAGGAGAGACCCAGTACTTC.